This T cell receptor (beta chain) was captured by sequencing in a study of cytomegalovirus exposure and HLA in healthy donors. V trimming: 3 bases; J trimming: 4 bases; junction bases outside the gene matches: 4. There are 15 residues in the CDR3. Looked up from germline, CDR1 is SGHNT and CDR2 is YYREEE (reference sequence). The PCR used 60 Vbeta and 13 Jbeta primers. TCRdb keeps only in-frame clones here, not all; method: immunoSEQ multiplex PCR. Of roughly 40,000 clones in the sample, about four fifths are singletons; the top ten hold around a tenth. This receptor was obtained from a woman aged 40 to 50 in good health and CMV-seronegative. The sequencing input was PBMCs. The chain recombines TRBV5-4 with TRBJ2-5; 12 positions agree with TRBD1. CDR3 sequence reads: CASSSPGQGAETQYF. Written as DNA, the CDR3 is TGTGCCAGCAGCTCCCCGGGACAGGGGGCAGAGACCCAGTACTTC.